This is a list of T cell receptor beta chains from one sample in a study of blood T cell repertoires in COVID-19. Profiled with immunoSEQ multiplex PCR; TCRdb holds only in-frame clones, not every one. Among hundreds of thousands of clones listed, 70% to 90% were seen once. The sequenced sample was peripheral blood. The receptors originated from a woman aged 35 to 49 who had recovered from COVID-19. CDR3s include the opening cysteine and the closing phenylalanine or tryptophan. The D gene is left open where the match is weak. Clone size, where shown, is once, few, many, or a class for clones that have expanded.

>TRBV12-5|TRBJ2-7|few|.
CASGLDSNGADSYEQYF
TGTGCTAGTGGTTTGGACTCAAATGGGGCGGACTCCTACGAGCAGTACTTC
>TRBV29-1|TRBJ2-4|.|.
CSAAAVGGRDIQYF
TGCAGCGCCGCCGCGGTGGGGGGGCGGGACATTCAGTACTTC
>TRBV18|TRBJ1-2|.|TRBD1
CASSPDRGYGYTF
TGTGCCAGCTCACCCGACAGGGGGTATGGCTACACCTTC
>TRBV6-5|TRBJ2-7|.|.
CASSYGGRGYEQYF
TGTGCCAGCAGTTACGGGGGCAGGGGCTACGAGCAGTACTTC
>TRBV28|TRBJ1-4|once|.
CASSLGGLTNEKLFF
TGTGCCAGCAGCCTGGGGGGGCTAACTAATGAAAAACTGTTTTTT
>TRBV7-2|TRBJ2-7|.|.
CASSLGAGSSYEQYF
TGTGCCAGCAGCTTGGGGGCAGGGAGCTCCTACGAGCAGTACTTC
>TRBV10-3|TRBJ1-2|.|TRBD1
CAITSSGGYGYTF
TGTGCCATCACTTCCTCAGGGGGCTATGGCTACACCTTC
>TRBV3-1/TRBV3-2|TRBJ1-2|once|TRBD1
CASSQEGTGGYGYTF
TGTGCCAGCAGCCAAGAGGGGACAGGGGGGTATGGCTACACCTTC
>TRBV7-2|TRBJ1-5|.|.
CASSLPGYQPQHF
TGTGCCAGCAGCTTACCCGGGTATCAGCCCCAGCATTTT
>TRBV20-1|TRBJ1-1|.|.
CSASGPPSGTEAFF
TGCAGTGCTAGTGGACCTCCGTCGGGGACTGAAGCTTTCTTT
>TRBV9|TRBJ2-1|.|TRBD1
CASSVGVTGPYNEQFF
TGTGCCAGCAGCGTAGGTGTGACAGGGCCCTACAATGAGCAGTTCTTC
>TRBV10-2|TRBJ2-3|.|.
CASSDPGGGTDTQYF
TGCGCCAGCAGTGACCCCGGAGGTGGCACAGATACGCAGTATTTT
>TRBV5-1|TRBJ2-1|many|TRBD1
CASSLPAGGGDEQFF
TGCGCCAGCAGCTTGCCGGCAGGGGGCGGGGATGAGCAGTTCTTC
>TRBV29-1|TRBJ1-1|.|.
CSSVRGSDTEAFF
TGCAGCTCGGTTAGGGGCTCTGATACTGAAGCTTTCTTT
>TRBV10-3|TRBJ2-1|.|.
CAITRDSESEQFF
TGTGCCATCACACGGGACTCTGAGAGTGAGCAGTTCTTC
>TRBV5-8|TRBJ2-1|.|TRBD1
CASSRRDRAYNEQFF
TGTGCCAGCAGCCGCCGGGACAGGGCCTACAATGAGCAGTTCTTC
>TRBV11-3|TRBJ2-5|.|TRBD2
CASTVGGGAQETQYF
TGTGCCAGCACCGTGGGGGGAGGGGCCCAAGAGACCCAGTACTTC
>TRBV15|TRBJ2-7|.|TRBD1
CATSRDRGYEQYF
TGTGCCACCAGCAGGGACAGGGGCTACGAGCAGTACTTC
>TRBV24-1|TRBJ1-2|.|TRBD1
CATSDPGTGNGYTF
TGTGCCACCAGTGACCCCGGGACAGGGAATGGCTACACCTTC
>TRBV5-1|TRBJ1-2|.|.
CASSYGEQGSYTF
TGCGCCAGCAGCTATGGAGAACAGGGTTCCTACACCTTC
>TRBV10-3|TRBJ1-1|.|.
CAITSGPGTEAFF
TGTGCCATCACTTCAGGGCCGGGCACTGAAGCTTTCTTT
>TRBV18|TRBJ2-1|.|.
CASSPRDNLGNEQFF
TGTGCCAGCTCACCACGGGACAACCTGGGAAATGAGCAGTTCTTC
>TRBV14|TRBJ1-1|many|.
CASSPAGGGGTEAFF
TGTGCCAGCAGCCCCGCGGGGGGGGGCGGGACTGAAGCTTTCTTT
>TRBV19|TRBJ1-2|once|TRBD1
CASSSPPGQGGNYGYTF
TGTGCCAGTAGTTCCCCCCCGGGACAGGGGGGTAACTATGGCTACACCTTC
>TRBV4-3|TRBJ1-1|.|.
CASSRTGGTVAFF
TGCGCCAGCAGCCGGACCGGGGGAACGGTCGCTTTCTTT
>TRBV9|TRBJ1-4|.|.
CASSVGGGLSEKLFF
TGTGCCAGCAGCGTAGGAGGCGGACTGAGTGAAAAACTGTTTTTT
>TRBV30|TRBJ2-2|.|.
CACTPRLARGPGELFF
TGTGCCTGCACGCCTCGGCTAGCGAGGGGGCCCGGGGAGCTGTTTTTT
>TRBV14|TRBJ2-5|.|.
CASSPRDTETQYF
TGTGCCAGCAGCCCTAGGGACACAGAGACCCAGTACTTC
>TRBV9|TRBJ1-6|.|.
CASSVGLEGSPLHF
TGTGCCAGCAGCGTAGGCCTTGAGGGTTCACCCCTCCACTTT
>TRBV15|TRBJ1-5|.|.
CATSRGAGTEMGPQHF
TGTGCCACCAGCAGAGGGGCGGGGACCGAAATGGGGCCCCAGCATTTT